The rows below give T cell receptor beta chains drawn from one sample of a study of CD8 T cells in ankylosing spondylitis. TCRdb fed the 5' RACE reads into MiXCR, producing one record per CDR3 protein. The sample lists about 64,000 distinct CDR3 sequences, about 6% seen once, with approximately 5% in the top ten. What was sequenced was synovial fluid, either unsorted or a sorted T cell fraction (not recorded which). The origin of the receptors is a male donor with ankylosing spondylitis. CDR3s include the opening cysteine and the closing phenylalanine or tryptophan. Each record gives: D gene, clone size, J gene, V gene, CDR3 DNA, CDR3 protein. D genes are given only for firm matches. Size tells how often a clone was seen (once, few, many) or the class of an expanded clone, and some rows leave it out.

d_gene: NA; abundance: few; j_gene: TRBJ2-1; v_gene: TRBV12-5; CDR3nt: TGTGCTAGTGGGACAGGATATCGGGACAATGAGCAGTTCTTC; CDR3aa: CASGTGYRDNEQFF
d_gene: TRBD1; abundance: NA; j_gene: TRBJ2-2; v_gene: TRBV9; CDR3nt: TGTGCCAGCAGCCAATCCCGGGACAGGGGGTCCGGGGAGCTGTTTTTT; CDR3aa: CASSQSRDRGSGELFF
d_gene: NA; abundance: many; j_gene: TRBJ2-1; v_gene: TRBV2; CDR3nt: TGTGCCAGCAGACAACTCGGGGCTTCCTACAATGAGCAGTTCTTC; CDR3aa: CASRQLGASYNEQFF
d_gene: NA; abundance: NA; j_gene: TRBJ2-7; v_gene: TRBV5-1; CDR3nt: TGCGCCAGCAGCCGACAGGTCGGCTACGAGCAGTACTTC; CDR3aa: CASSRQVGYEQYF
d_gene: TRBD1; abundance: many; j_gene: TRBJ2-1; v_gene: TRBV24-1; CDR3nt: TGTGCCACCAGTGACGCACAGGGGGCGAAGAACAATGAGCAGTTCTTC; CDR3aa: CATSDAQGAKNNEQFF
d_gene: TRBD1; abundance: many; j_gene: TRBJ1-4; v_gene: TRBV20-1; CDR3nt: TGCAGTGCTGACAGGGGATGGGAGGATGAAAAACTGTTTTTT; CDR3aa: CSADRGWEDEKLFF
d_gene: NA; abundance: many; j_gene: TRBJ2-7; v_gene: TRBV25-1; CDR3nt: TGTGCCAGCGGTTTACAGGGCGTGGACGAGCAGTACTTC; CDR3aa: CASGLQGVDEQYF
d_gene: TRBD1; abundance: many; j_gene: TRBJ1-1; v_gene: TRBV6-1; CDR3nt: TGTGCCAGCAGTGAGGGACAGGGGGCGACTGAAGCTTTCTTT; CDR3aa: CASSEGQGATEAFF
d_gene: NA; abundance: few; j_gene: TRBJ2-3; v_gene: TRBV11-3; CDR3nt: TGTGCCAGCAGCCCCATACGGGCCGCGGGGGATACGCAGTATTTT; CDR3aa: CASSPIRAAGDTQYF
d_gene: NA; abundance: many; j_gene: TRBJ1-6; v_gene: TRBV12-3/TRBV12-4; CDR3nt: TGTGCCAGCCAGAACCTAGGAAATTCACCCCTCCACTTT; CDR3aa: CASQNLGNSPLHF
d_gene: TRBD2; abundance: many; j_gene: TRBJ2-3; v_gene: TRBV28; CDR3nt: TGTGCCAGTCATTTATTAGCGGGAGGGCCAGATACGCAGTATTTT; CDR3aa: CASHLLAGGPDTQYF
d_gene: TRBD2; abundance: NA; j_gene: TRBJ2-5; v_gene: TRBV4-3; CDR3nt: TGCGCCAGCAGCCAAGTAACCGGGAGGGGAGAGACCCAGTACTTC; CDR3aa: CASSQVTGRGETQYF
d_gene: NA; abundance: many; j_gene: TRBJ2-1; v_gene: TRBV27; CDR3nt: TGTGCCAGCAGTTCCGAGCTGTACAATGAGCAGTTCTTC; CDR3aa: CASSSELYNEQFF
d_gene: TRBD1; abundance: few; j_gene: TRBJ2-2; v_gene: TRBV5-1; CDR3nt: TGCGCCAGCAGCTCGGGACAGAGAACCGGGGAGCTGTTTTTT; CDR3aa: CASSSGQRTGELFF
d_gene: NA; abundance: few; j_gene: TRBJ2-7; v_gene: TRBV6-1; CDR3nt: TGTGCCAGCAGCCCCCGGAGCACCTCCTACGAGCAGTACTTC; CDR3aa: CASSPRSTSYEQYF
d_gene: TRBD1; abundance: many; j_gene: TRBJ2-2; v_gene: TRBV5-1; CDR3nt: TGCGCCAGCAGCTTTCCCCCGGGGACAGTCACCGGGGAGCTGTTTTTT; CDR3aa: CASSFPPGTVTGELFF
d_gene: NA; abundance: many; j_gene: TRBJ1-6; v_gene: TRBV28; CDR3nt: TGTGCCAGCAGTTTGCTTTCATTCGATGGGTCACCCCTCCACTTT; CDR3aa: CASSLLSFDGSPLHF
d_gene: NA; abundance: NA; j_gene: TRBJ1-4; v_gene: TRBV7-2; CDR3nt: TGTGCCAGCAGCTTAACCCCCCCCCGCGCAACTAATGAAAAACTGTTTTTT; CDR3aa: CASSLTPPRATNEKLFF
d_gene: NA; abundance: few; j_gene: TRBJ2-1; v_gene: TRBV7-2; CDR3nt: TGTGCCAGCAGCTTTCGCTTCGGATCCTACAATGAGCAGTTCTTC; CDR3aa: CASSFRFGSYNEQFF
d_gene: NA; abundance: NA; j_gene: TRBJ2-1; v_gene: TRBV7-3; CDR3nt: TGTGCCAGCAGCTTAAACTCCCGGGGGTCTGAGCAGTTCTTC; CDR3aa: CASSLNSRGSEQFF
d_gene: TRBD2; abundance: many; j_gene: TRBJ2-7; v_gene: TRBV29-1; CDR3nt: TGCAGCGTTGGCAGGGGGGCTAGCGGGAGGAGCTCCTACGAGCAGTACTTC; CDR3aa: CSVGRGASGRSSYEQYF
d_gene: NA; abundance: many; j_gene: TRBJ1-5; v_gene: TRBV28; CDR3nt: TGTGCCAGCAGTGTGGTAGGGAGCAATCAGCCCCAGCATTTT; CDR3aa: CASSVVGSNQPQHF
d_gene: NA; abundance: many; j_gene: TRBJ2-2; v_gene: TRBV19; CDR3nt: TGTGCCAGTAGTATAAGCAGCGAGAACACCGGGGAGCTGTTTTTT; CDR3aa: CASSISSENTGELFF
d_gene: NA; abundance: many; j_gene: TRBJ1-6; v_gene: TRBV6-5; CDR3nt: TGTGCCAGCAGTTACTCGCGGTCTCGAAATTCACCCCTCCACTTT; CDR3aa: CASSYSRSRNSPLHF
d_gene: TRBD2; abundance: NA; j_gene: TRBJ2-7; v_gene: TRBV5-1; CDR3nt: TGCGCCAGCAGCTTGGGCGGGAGAAGGTCCTACGAGCAGTACTTC; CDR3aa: CASSLGGRRSYEQYF
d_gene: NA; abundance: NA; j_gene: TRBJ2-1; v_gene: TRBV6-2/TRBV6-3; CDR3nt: TGTGCCAGCAGCCGAGGGGGAGGGAGAAAGTCTTGGGAGCAGTTCTTC; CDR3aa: CASSRGGGRKSWEQFF
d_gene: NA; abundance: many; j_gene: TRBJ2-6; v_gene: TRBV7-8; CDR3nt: TGTGCCAGCAGCCTGGGGACAACCGGGGCCAACGTCCTGACTTTC; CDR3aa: CASSLGTTGANVLTF
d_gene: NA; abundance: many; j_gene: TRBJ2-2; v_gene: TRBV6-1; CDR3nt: TGTGCCAGCAGGCACCGGGACTTCCAGGCCGGGGAGCTGTTTTTT; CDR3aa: CASRHRDFQAGELFF
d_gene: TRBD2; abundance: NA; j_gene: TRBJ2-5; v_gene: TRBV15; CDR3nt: TGTGCCACCAGCAGAGATGTCCTTGGGGGGGTGGAGACCCAGTACTTC; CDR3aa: CATSRDVLGGVETQYF
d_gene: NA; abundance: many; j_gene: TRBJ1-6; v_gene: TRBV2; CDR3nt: TGTGCCAGCCAGGTCTCCTATAATTCACCCCTCCACTTT; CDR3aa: CASQVSYNSPLHF
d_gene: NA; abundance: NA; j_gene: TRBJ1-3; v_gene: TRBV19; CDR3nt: TGTGCCAGTAGTTTGGGGTCCTCTGGAAACACCATATATTTT; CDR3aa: CASSLGSSGNTIYF
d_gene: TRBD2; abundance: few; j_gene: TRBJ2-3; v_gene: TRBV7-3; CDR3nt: TGTGCCAGCAGCTTGGGACTAGAGGGCTGGGATACGCAGTATTTT; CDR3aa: CASSLGLEGWDTQYF
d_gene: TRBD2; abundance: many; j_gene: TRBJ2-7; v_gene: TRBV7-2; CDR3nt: TGTGCCAGCAGCGGACTAGCGGGCTCCTACGAGCAGTACTTC; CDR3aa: CASSGLAGSYEQYF
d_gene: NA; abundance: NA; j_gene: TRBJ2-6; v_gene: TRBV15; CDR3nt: TGTGCCACCAGTGGTTTTTACCCCGGGACTGGGATCTCAGGGGCCAACGTCCTGACTTTC; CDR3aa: CATSGFYPGTGISGANVLTF
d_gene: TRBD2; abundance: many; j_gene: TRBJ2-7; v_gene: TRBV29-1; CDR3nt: TGCAGCGTTGTGCTAGCGGGACCGCCCTACGAGCAGTACTTC; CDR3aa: CSVVLAGPPYEQYF
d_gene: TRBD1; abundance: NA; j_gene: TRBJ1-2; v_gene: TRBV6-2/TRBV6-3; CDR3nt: TGTGCCAGCAGAGATCGGACAGGGGACCCAGTGCGCACCTTC; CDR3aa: CASRDRTGDPVRTF
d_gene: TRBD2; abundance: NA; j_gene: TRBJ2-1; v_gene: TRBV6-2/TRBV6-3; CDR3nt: TGTGCCAGCAGCTACCGGACTAGCGGGAGTCGCTACAATGAGCAGTTCTTC; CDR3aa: CASSYRTSGSRYNEQFF
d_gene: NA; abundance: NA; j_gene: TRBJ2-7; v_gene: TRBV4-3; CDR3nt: TGCGCCAGCAGCCAAGAAGTGACCACGACGGGTCGCGAGCAGTACTTC; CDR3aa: CASSQEVTTTGREQYF